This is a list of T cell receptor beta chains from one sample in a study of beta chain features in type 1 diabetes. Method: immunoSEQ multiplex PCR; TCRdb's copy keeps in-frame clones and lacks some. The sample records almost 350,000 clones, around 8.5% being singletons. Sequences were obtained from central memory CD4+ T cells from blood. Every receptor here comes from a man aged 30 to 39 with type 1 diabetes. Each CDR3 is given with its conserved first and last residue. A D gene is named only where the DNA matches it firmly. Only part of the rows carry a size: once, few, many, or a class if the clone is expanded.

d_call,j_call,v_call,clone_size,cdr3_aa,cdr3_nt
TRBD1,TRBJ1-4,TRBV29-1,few,CSVGAGGSEKLFF,TGCAGCGTTGGGGCAGGGGGAAGCGAAAAACTGTTTTTT
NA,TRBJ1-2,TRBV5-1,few,CASSLVEGRGYTF,TGCGCCAGCAGCTTGGTCGAGGGACGAGGCTACACCTTC
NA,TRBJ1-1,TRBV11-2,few,CASSLSLGLGAEAFF,TGTGCCAGCAGCTTAAGTCTGGGGCTCGGGGCTGAAGCTTTCTTT
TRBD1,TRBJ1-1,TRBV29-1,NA,CSVDRSSEAFF,TGCAGCGTGGACAGGAGCTCTGAAGCTTTCTTT
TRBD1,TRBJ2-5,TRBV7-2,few,CASNVRGHQETQYF,TGTGCCAGCAACGTCAGGGGGCACCAAGAGACCCAGTACTTC
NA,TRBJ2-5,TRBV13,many,CASSLLGRETQYF,TGTGCCAGCAGCTTACTGGGGAGGGAGACCCAGTACTTC
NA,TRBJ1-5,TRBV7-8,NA,CASSLRTDSNQPQHF,TGTGCCAGCAGCTTACGGACAGATAGCAATCAGCCCCAGCATTTT
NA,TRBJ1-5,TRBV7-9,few,CASSLLGTRDQPQHF,TGTGCCAGCAGCTTATTAGGGACAAGGGATCAGCCCCAGCATTTT
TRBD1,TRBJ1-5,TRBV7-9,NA,CASGGGTGHQPQHF,TGTGCCAGCGGAGGGGGGACAGGGCATCAGCCCCAGCATTTT
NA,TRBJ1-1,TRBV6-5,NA,CASRKTPVNTEAFF,TGTGCCAGCAGGAAGACCCCAGTGAACACTGAAGCTTTCTTT
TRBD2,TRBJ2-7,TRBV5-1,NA,CASSFGAAGGDEQYF,TGCGCCAGCAGCTTTGGTGCGGCGGGGGGCGACGAGCAGTACTTC
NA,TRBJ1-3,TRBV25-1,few,CASSEFGTVSGNTIYF,TGTGCCAGCAGTGAATTCGGCACCGTCTCTGGAAACACCATATATTTT
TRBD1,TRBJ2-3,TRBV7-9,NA,CASSLQTGLGTDTQYF,TGTGCCAGCAGCCTTCAGACAGGGCTCGGCACAGATACGCAGTATTTT
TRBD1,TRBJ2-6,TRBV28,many,CASNRQGAGANVLTF,TGTGCCAGCAACCGCCAGGGGGCTGGGGCCAACGTCCTGACTTTC
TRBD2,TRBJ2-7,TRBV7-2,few,CASSPRTSGGRYEQYF,TGTGCCAGCAGCCCAAGGACTAGCGGGGGCCGCTACGAGCAGTACTTC
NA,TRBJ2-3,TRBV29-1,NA,CSTTLLDTQYF,TGCAGCACCACCCTCCTAGATACGCAGTATTTT
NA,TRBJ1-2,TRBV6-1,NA,CASSAGTIDYGYTF,TGTGCCAGCAGCGCCGGGACGATCGACTATGGCTACACCTTC
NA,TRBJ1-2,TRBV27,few,CASSPRAFYGYTF,TGTGCCAGCAGTCCTCGAGCCTTCTATGGCTACACCTTC
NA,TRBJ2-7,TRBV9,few,CASSVTADSYEQYF,TGTGCCAGCAGCGTAACTGCTGACTCCTACGAGCAGTACTTC
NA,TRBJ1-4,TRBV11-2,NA,CASSPGATNEKLFF,TGTGCCAGCAGTCCAGGGGCTACTAATGAAAAACTGTTTTTT
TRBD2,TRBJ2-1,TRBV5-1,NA,CASSLVAGGSNEQFF,TGCGCCAGCAGCTTGGTTGCGGGGGGAAGCAATGAGCAGTTCTTC
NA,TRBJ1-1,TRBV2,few,CASSTQGRAGTFF,TGTGCCAGCAGTACACAGGGAAGGGCGGGAACTTTCTTT
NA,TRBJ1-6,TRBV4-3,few,CASSQEPRGNSPLHF,TGCGCCAGCAGCCAAGAACCGCGGGGAAATTCACCCCTCCACTTT
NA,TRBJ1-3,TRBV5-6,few,CASSFGQSYTIYF,TGTGCCAGCAGCTTCGGACAATCGTACACCATATATTTT
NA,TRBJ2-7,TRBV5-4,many,CASSSIRSEQYF,TGTGCCAGCAGCTCAATTAGGAGCGAGCAGTACTTC
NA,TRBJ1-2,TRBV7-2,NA,CASSLIQVADGYTF,TGTGCCAGCAGCTTAATCCAGGTAGCGGATGGCTACACCTTC
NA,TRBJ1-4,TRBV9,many,CASSVAGRGGEKLFF,TGTGCCAGCAGCGTAGCTGGTAGGGGCGGTGAAAAACTGTTTTTT
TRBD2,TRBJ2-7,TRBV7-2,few,CASSLNGGSYEQYF,TGTGCCAGCAGCCTAAACGGGGGGAGCTACGAGCAGTACTTC
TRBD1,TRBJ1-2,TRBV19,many,CASSTPQGDYGYTF,TGTGCCAGTAGTACCCCACAGGGGGACTATGGCTACACCTTC
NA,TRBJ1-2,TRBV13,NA,CASSPRLGDYGYTF,TGTGCCAGCAGCCCAAGATTGGGCGACTATGGCTACACCTTC
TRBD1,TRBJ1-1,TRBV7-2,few,CASSLQGGSPEAFF,TGTGCCAGCAGCTTACAGGGGGGTTCCCCTGAAGCTTTCTTT
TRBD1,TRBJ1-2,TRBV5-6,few,CASSRTTGVNYGYTF,TGTGCCAGCAGCAGAACGACAGGGGTAAACTATGGCTACACCTTC
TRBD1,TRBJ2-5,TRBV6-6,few,CASSYSKGGGETQYF,TGTGCCAGCAGTTACTCGAAAGGGGGCGGTGAGACCCAGTACTTC
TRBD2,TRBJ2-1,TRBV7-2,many,CASSLSSGGLTYNEQFF,TGTGCCAGCAGCTTATCTAGCGGGGGGCTTACCTACAATGAGCAGTTCTTC
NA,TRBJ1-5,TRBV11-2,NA,CASSLAEGQPQHF,TGTGCCAGCAGCTTAGCGGAAGGCCAGCCCCAGCATTTT
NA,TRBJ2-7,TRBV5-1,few,CASSLTADKYEQYF,TGCGCCAGCAGTTTGACAGCCGATAAATACGAGCAGTACTTC
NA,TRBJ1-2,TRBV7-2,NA,CASSTGSANYGYTF,TGTGCCAGCAGCACAGGGTCGGCTAACTATGGCTACACCTTC
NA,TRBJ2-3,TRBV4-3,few,CASSQGADSATDTQYF,TGCGCCAGCAGCCAAGGAGCGGACAGCGCGACAGATACGCAGTATTTT
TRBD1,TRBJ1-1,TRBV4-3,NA,CASAGGQKMNTEAFF,TGCGCCAGCGCAGGGGGACAAAAGATGAACACTGAAGCTTTCTTT
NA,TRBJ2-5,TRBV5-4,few,CASSSSIGTAQETQYF,TGTGCCAGCAGCTCAAGCATTGGGACGGCTCAAGAGACCCAGTACTTC
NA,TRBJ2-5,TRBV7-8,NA,CASLPSSLVGTQYF,TGTGCCAGCCTACCGTCCAGTCTAGTGGGGACCCAGTACTTC
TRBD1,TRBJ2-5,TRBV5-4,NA,CASSQDRGQTQYF,TGCGCCAGCAGCCAGGACAGGGGCCAGACCCAGTACTTC
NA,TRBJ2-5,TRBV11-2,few,CASSLALAGYQETQYF,TGTGCCAGCAGCTTAGCACTAGCCGGGTACCAAGAGACCCAGTACTTC
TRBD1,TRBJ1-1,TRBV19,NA,CASTSTGGGNTEAFF,TGTGCCAGTACCTCTACAGGGGGGGGAAACACTGAAGCTTTCTTT
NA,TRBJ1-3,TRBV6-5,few,CASRLLFGNTIYF,TGTGCCAGCAGACTCCTCTTCGGAAACACCATATATTTT
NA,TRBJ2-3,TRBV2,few,CASRRQPRDTQYF,TGTGCCAGCAGGCGGCAGCCACGAGATACGCAGTATTTT
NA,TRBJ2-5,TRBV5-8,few,CASTQRGAQETQYF,TGTGCCAGCACCCAGAGGGGCGCGCAAGAGACCCAGTACTTC
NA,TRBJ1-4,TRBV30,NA,CAWRSGFDEKLFF,TGTGCCTGGAGATCAGGGTTTGACGAAAAACTGTTTTTT
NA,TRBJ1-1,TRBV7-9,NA,CASSLGQNMNTEAFF,TGTGCCAGCAGCTTAGGACAGAACATGAACACTGAAGCTTTCTTT
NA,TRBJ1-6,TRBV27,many,CASRPANSPLHF,TGTGCCAGCAGACCTGCCAATTCACCCCTCCACTTT
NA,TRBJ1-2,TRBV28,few,CASSPPGPYGYTF,TGTGCCAGCAGCCCCCCAGGGCCCTATGGCTACACCTTC
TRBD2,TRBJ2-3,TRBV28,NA,CASSRSGGARDTQYF,TGTGCCAGCAGTCGAAGCGGGGGGGCCCGAGATACGCAGTATTTT
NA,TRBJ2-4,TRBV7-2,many,CASSLEGSNGIQYF,TGTGCCAGCAGCTTAGAGGGCAGCAACGGCATTCAGTACTTC
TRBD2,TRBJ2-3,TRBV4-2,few,CASSGGLAGVPDTQYF,TGTGCCAGCAGCGGAGGACTAGCGGGGGTCCCAGATACGCAGTATTTT